This entry is about one T cell receptor beta chain. Its antigen remains unknown. The data derive from a study of shared clonotypes between healthy human individuals. TCRdb's copy holds only in-frame clones and misses some; the assay was immunoSEQ multiplex PCR. The sample consists of about 580,000 clones, roughly 98% of them appearing once. Study-level results: Relative to memory subsets, naive subsets generally showed larger estimated richness.

The naive CD8 population came from CD45RO-negative cells selected for CCR7, without terminally differentiated effector memory CD45RA+ cells. The CDR3 is made up of 17 amino acids. Germline V lookup: CDR1 LNHNV, CDR2 YYDKDF (reference sequence). The ends were cut back, 2 bases at V and 2 bases at J, with 16 bases in the middle. The V call is TRBV15, the J call TRBJ2-1; D not resolved. The source is a man aged 30 to 39 in good health. Sample: naive CD8+ T cells sorted from blood. CDR3 residues: CATSRTHPPWPYNEQFF. CDR3 bases: TGTGCCACCAGCAGAACCCACCCCCCATGGCCCTACAATGAGCAGTTCTTC.